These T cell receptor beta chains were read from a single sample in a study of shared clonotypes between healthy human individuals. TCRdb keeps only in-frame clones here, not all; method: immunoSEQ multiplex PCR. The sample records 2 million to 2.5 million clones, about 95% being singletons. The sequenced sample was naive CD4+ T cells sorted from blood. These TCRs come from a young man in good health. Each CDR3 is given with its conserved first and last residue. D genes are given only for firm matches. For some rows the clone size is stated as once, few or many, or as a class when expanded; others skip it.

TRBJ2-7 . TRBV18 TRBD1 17 CASSPGAFGTGLYEQYF TGTGCCAGCTCACCCGGGGCATTCGGGACAGGGCTCTACGAGCAGTACTTC
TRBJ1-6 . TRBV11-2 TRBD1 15 CASSLGDREDSPLHF TGTGCCAGCAGTCTCGGGGACAGGGAGGATTCACCCCTCCACTTT
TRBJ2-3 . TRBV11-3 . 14 CASSFRVGTDTQYF TGTGCCAGCAGCTTTAGGGTGGGCACAGATACGCAGTATTTT
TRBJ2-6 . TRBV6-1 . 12 CASNTGANVLTF TGTGCCAGCAATACTGGGGCCAACGTCCTGACTTTC
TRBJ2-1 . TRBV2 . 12 CASSDDKNEQFF TGTGCCAGCAGTGACGACAAAAATGAGCAGTTCTTC
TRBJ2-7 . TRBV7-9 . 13 CASSSTGWLEQYF TGTGCCAGCAGCTCCACAGGTTGGTTGGAGCAGTACTTC
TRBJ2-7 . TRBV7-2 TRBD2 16 CASSPGTSGITREQYF TGTGCCAGCAGCCCAGGGACTAGCGGGATTACTCGCGAGCAGTACTTC
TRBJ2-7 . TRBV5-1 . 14 CASSLGGGGYEQYF TGCGCCAGCAGCTTGGGTGGAGGGGGGTACGAGCAGTACTTC
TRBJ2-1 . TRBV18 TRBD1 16 CASSPPRTGADNEQFF TGTGCCAGCTCACCACCGAGAACAGGGGCGGACAATGAGCAGTTCTTC
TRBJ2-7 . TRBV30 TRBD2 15 CAWDARSAGVSEQYF TGTGCCTGGGATGCCCGGTCGGCGGGAGTGAGCGAGCAGTACTTC
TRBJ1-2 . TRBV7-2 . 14 CASSLRTSGTGYTF TGTGCCAGCAGCTTAAGAACTTCGGGGACTGGCTACACCTTC
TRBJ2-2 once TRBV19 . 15 CASSIGGANTGELFF TGTGCCAGTAGTATAGGAGGGGCGAACACCGGGGAGCTGTTTTTT
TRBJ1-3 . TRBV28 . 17 CASIGSYRLFSGNTIYF TGTGCCAGCATCGGGTCCTACCGACTTTTCTCTGGAAACACCATATATTTT
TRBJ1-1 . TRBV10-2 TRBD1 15 CASSQLPGQRDGAFF TGCGCCAGCAGCCAATTACCGGGACAGCGAGATGGAGCTTTCTTT
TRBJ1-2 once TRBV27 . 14 CASRTPSLAAGYTF TGTGCCAGCAGAACTCCTAGCCTAGCAGCCGGCTACACCTTC
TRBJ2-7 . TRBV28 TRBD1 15 CASQRGRGKTYEQYF TGTGCCAGCCAACGGGGCAGGGGGAAAACCTACGAGCAGTACTTC
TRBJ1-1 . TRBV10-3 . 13 CAISRPGEIEAFF TGTGCCATTAGTCGCCCCGGGGAAATTGAAGCTTTCTTT
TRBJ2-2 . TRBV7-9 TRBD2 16 CASSLATSGATGELFF TGTGCCAGCAGCTTAGCGACTAGCGGAGCCACCGGGGAGCTGTTTTTT
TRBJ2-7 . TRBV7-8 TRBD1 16 CASSKRTGTVHYEQYF TGTGCCAGCAGCAAGAGGACCGGGACAGTCCACTACGAGCAGTACTTC
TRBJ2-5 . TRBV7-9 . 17 CASSQRRKTSSPETQYF TGTGCCAGCAGCCAAAGGCGTAAGACCTCATCCCCCGAGACCCAGTACTTC
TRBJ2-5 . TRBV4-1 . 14 CASSQDTGRETQYF TGCGCCAGCAGCCAAGATACAGGGCGAGAGACCCAGTACTTC
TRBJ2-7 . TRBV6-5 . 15 CASSRDPGSSYEQYF TGTGCCAGCAGTCGGGACCCAGGGAGCTCCTACGAGCAGTACTTC
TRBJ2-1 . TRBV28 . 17 CASSFEKLWTPYNEQFF TGTGCCAGCAGTTTCGAGAAGTTATGGACGCCGTACAATGAGCAGTTCTTC
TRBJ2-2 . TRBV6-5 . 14 CASSDGTRAGELFF TGTGCCAGCAGTGACGGGACCAGAGCCGGGGAGCTGTTTTTT
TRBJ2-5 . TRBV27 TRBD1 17 CASSTRDRGLRQETQYF TGTGCCAGCAGTACCCGGGACAGGGGGCTGAGGCAAGAGACCCAGTACTTC
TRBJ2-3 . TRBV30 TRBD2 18 CAWSNLGGRAASTDTQYF TGTGCCTGGAGTAATTTGGGTGGGAGGGCCGCTAGCACAGATACGCAGTATTTT
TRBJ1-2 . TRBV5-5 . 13 CASSSTGNYGYTF TGTGCCAGCAGCTCAACAGGGAACTATGGCTACACCTTC
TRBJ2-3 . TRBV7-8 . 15 CASNVVGWGTDTQYF TGTGCCAGCAACGTAGTAGGGTGGGGCACAGATACGCAGTATTTT
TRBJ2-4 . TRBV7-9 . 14 CASSLSSGVLIQYF TGTGCCAGCAGCTTATCCTCCGGGGTACTCATTCAGTACTTC
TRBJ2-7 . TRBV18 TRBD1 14 CASSRGTGTYEQYF TGTGCCAGCTCTCGGGGGACAGGGACCTACGAGCAGTACTTC
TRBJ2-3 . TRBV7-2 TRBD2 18 CASSLPWGAGVSADTQYF TGTGCCAGCAGCCTCCCCTGGGGAGCGGGAGTAAGCGCAGATACGCAGTATTTT
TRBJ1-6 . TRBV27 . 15 CASSFSMGNGSPLHF TGTGCCAGCAGTTTTTCGATGGGGAACGGTTCACCCCTCCACTTT
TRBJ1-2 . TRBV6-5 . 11 CASGVLYGYTF TGTGCCAGCGGGGTTCTTTATGGCTACACCTTC